This T cell receptor (beta chain) appears in the sequencing data of a study of T and B cells in COVID-19 patients. TRB rearrangements were amplified by multiplex PCR with BIOMED2 TRB-A/B primers. In TCRdb, the multiplex PCR reads were re-called with MiXCR into one record per CDR3 protein. The sample has 3,500 to 4,500 distinct CDR3 sequences; about 26% are singletons. Germline V gives CDR1 LNHDA, CDR2 SQIVND (reference sequence). V was trimmed by 0 bases and J by 5 bases, leaving 16 bases between them. CDR3 length: 17 residues. This clonotype qualifies as medium-sized. Blood genomic DNA input for TRB amplification was about 250-500 ng.

Sample: blood. The sequence was collected from a human donor with active COVID-19. This rearrangement joins TRBV19 to TRBJ2-2, with a tentative D call TRBD2 (6 bases). The CDR3 sequence: CASSIEAGLAKTGELFF. In nucleotides, the CDR3 is TGTGCCAGTAGTATAGAGGCGGGGCTTGCTAAAACCGGGGAGCTGTTTTTT.